These T cell receptor beta chains were read from a single sample in a study of blood T cell repertoires in COVID-19. The data were produced by immunoSEQ multiplex PCR, yet TCRdb's version contains in-frame clones alone and is incomplete. The sample contains over 250,000 clones, 70% to 90% of which appear only once. What was sequenced was peripheral blood. The receptor set was obtained from a woman aged 40 to 50 who had recovered from COVID-19. CDR3s include the opening cysteine and the closing phenylalanine or tryptophan. A D gene is named only where the DNA matches it firmly. Clone size appears in some rows only: once, few, many, or a class for an expanded clone.

cdr3_nt	cdr3_aa	v_call	j_call	d_call	clone_size	cdr3_length
TGTGCCAGCAGCTTAGCGCGGGGGCTGACAGATACGCAGTATTTT	CASSLARGLTDTQYF	TRBV7-9	TRBJ2-3	-	-	15
TGTGCCAGCAGCCCGGGACTAGCGGGAGGGTTGGATGAGCAGTTCTTC	CASSPGLAGGLDEQFF	TRBV7-2	TRBJ2-1	TRBD2	-	16
TGTGCCAGCAGCGTGGGGGCGCAAGCCAAAAACATTCAGTACTTC	CASSVGAQAKNIQYF	TRBV9	TRBJ2-4	-	-	15
TGTGCCAGCGGGGCAGCCGCGCCCTCTAACTATGGCTACACCTTC	CASGAAAPSNYGYTF	TRBV7-9	TRBJ1-2	-	-	15
TGTGCCAGCAGCCAAGCCGCTAGCGGGAGGGGGAATGAGCAGTTCTTC	CASSQAASGRGNEQFF	TRBV14	TRBJ2-1	TRBD2	-	16
TGTGCCAGCAGCTTGGAGGGACTCGGCACCGGGGAGCTGTTTTTT	CASSLEGLGTGELFF	TRBV5-4	TRBJ2-2	-	-	15
TGCAGCGTCGGGACAGGGAGAAACACCATATATTTT	CSVGTGRNTIYF	TRBV29-1	TRBJ1-3	TRBD1	-	12
TGTGCCAGCAGCTTAGGGCGCGGGAGTGGCGAGCAGTACTTC	CASSLGRGSGEQYF	TRBV11-3	TRBJ2-7	TRBD2	-	14
TGTGCCAGCAGTTACCACTCTGGGGCCAACGTCCTGACTTTC	CASSYHSGANVLTF	TRBV6-6	TRBJ2-6	-	-	14
TGTGCCAGCAGCTCGGGACAGGGGAGCACCAATGAGCAGTTCTTC	CASSSGQGSTNEQFF	TRBV9	TRBJ2-1	TRBD1	-	15
TGTGCCTGGACCGTGGGAGGTACGCAGTATTTT	CAWTVGGTQYF	TRBV30	TRBJ2-3	-	once	11
TGTGCCAGCAGCTTAGGAGGACTGGGGAATGAAAAACTGTTTTTT	CASSLGGLGNEKLFF	TRBV7-9	TRBJ1-4	-	-	15
TGTGCCAGCAGCTTGAGTAGCGGCCACACAGATACGCAGTATTTT	CASSLSSGHTDTQYF	TRBV5-8	TRBJ2-3	-	-	15
TGTGCCAGCTCACCGACTAGCGGGAGTTGGGCAGATACGCAGTATTTT	CASSPTSGSWADTQYF	TRBV18	TRBJ2-3	TRBD2	-	16
TGTGCCAGCTCACCACAGGAGAGCTCCTATAATTCACCCCTCCACTTT	CASSPQESSYNSPLHF	TRBV18	TRBJ1-6	-	-	16
TGTGCCAGCAGCTCCCGGGTCGGGGAGCTGTTTTTT	CASSSRVGELFF	TRBV7-2	TRBJ2-2	-	few	12
TGTGCCAGTAGTATTGGGGGCACAGGGTCTGTTGGAAACACCATATATTTT	CASSIGGTGSVGNTIYF	TRBV19	TRBJ1-3	-	once	17
TGTGCCAGCAAATACGGGGCAGGGGCTAGGACTGAAGCTTTCTTT	CASKYGAGARTEAFF	TRBV2	TRBJ1-1	-	few	15
TGCGCCAGCAGCCAAGATCGGCAGCTAGCGGGGGGCACCGGGGAGCTGTTTTTT	CASSQDRQLAGGTGELFF	TRBV4-3	TRBJ2-2	TRBD2	once	18
TGTGCCACCAGCAGAGACAGGGGGCAGTGGAATGAGCAGTTCTTC	CATSRDRGQWNEQFF	TRBV15	TRBJ2-1	TRBD1	few	15
TGTGCCAGCAGACCCCAGGGCAGGTACGAGCAGTACTTC	CASRPQGRYEQYF	TRBV7-2	TRBJ2-7	-	-	13
TGTGCCAGCAGTTATCGGGTCGACAATGAGCAGTTCTTC	CASSYRVDNEQFF	TRBV6-1	TRBJ2-1	-	-	13
TGTGCCGGGACAGGGATCGAAAAACTGTTTTTT	CAGTGIEKLFF	TRBV30	TRBJ1-4	TRBD1	-	11
TGTGCCGGCAGGGGCGGGCCTAAAATTAACTATGGCTACACCTTC	CAGRGGPKINYGYTF	TRBV6-5	TRBJ1-2	-	-	15
TGTGCCAGCAGGCCGGACAGGGGGGTCTATGGCTACACCTTC	CASRPDRGVYGYTF	TRBV6-5	TRBJ1-2	TRBD1	-	14
TGTGCCAGCAGTGAAGCTTTCGAGTCAGGCGAGCAGTACTTC	CASSEAFESGEQYF	TRBV6-1	TRBJ2-7	-	-	14
TGTGCCACCAGCACAAGAGACCGACAGAGCTCTGGAAACACCATATATTTT	CATSTRDRQSSGNTIYF	TRBV15	TRBJ1-3	-	-	17
TGTGCCAGCAGCCCCGGGACTAGCGGGAAGGAGACCCAGTACTTC	CASSPGTSGKETQYF	TRBV28	TRBJ2-5	TRBD2	-	15
TGTGCCTGGAGTCCCGGTTCTTCGTCAGATACGCAGTATTTT	CAWSPGSSSDTQYF	TRBV30	TRBJ2-3	-	-	14